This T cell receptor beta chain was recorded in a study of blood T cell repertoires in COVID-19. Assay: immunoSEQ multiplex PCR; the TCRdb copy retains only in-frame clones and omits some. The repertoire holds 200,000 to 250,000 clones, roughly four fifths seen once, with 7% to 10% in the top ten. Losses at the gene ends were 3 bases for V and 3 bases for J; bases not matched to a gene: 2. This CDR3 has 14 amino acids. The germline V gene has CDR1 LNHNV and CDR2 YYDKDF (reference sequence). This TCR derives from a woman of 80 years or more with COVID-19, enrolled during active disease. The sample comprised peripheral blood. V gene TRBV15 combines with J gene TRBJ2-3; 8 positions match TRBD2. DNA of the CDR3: TGTGCCACCAGCAGGAGCGGGAGTACAGATACGCAGTATTTT. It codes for CATSRSGSTDTQYF.